This entry features one TCR beta chain sequence. The data are from a study of cytomegalovirus exposure and HLA in healthy donors. Germline trimming cut 1 base from V and 0 bases from J; bases unmatched to any gene: 3. Germline V CDR1 and CDR2: SGHAT, FQNNGV. The CDR3 covers 19 residues. Primers: 60 Vbeta forward and 13 Jbeta reverse. Measured with immunoSEQ multiplex PCR; TCRdb has only the in-frame clones, and not every one. Among over 150,000 clones listed, under 90% were seen once. The clonotype was recovered from a man aged 25 to 40 in good health and CMV-seronegative. The sample consisted of PBMCs. This chain joins TRBV11-2 and TRBJ2-2; 15 bases match TRBD2. The CDR3 region is CASSLVGTSGGTNTGELFF. CDR3 nucleotide sequence: TGTGCCAGCAGCTTAGTAGGGACTAGCGGGGGGACGAACACCGGGGAGCTGTTTTTT.